This TCR beta chain was profiled in a study of blood T cell repertoires in COVID-19 (dated by TCRdb to 2019 to 2021). Study-wide context: The collaborator samples originated in the United States, Italy and Spain and spanned the acute and convalescent phases of COVID-19. The prospective study material was composed of cDNA or gDNA derived from T cells, B-cell-depleted T cells, or PBMCs. Subjects who had been exposed to COVID-19, were actively infected with it, or had recovered from it provided the deeply sampled blood TCRbeta repertoires that made up the dataset. The repertoires were released in a freely available public database meant as a resource for research on the immune response to SARS-CoV-2. Samples were obtained from the ongoing ImmuneRACE study (first 160 participants) and from over 1,000 subjects provided by 6 global collaborators. Sample metadata almost always included a de-identified subject ID, COVID-19 status, age in years and sex. HLA class I and class II types, where available, came from metadata supplied by the sample provider rather than from assay-based typing. Broader findings and caveats from the paper: How much clinical and demographic metadata was included differed by source and by participant, and the metadata was provided uncurated.

On this clone itself: No cognate antigen has been identified for it. There are no base qualities to consult, and no much larger clone falls within one base.

Enrolling through a virtual design, the prospective study's participants ranged in age from roughly 18 to 95 years and lived across some 22 United States geographic areas. In the prospective study, participants were assigned to cohorts based on the clinical history participants reported in a screening survey and a study questionnaire. In the prospective study, whole blood, serum and a nasopharyngeal or oropharyngeal swab were collected from each participant by mobile phlebotomists. Prospective study participants could optionally give additional blood draws and questionnaires over a 2-month period. Prospective study blood samples were shipped either frozen or at room temperature before DNA extraction. TCRbeta CDR3 regions were amplified from genomic DNA using the immunoSEQ Assay, a bias-controlled multiplex PCR. On the authors' methods: Nucleated cell counts per sample were estimated from amplification of reference gene primers within the assay. To quantify the absolute abundance of each unique TCRbeta CDR3 rearrangement, sequence reads were collapsed and filtered. For each sample, productive Simpson clonality was calculated as the square root of Simpson's diversity index over productive rearrangements. TCRdb re-hosts the immuneACCESS table, in-frame sequences only. Its copies lack some clones; in the studies checked, an unresolved V gene accounts for under half of them, and the cause for the rest is not known. V, J and clone size derive from that table, while D and trimming were established from the DNA sequence. In this sample the table shows 200,000 to 250,000 clones, roughly four fifths of which occur a single time. The ten top clones hold approximately 1.2% of the sample.

Sequences were obtained from PBMCs or T cells enriched from blood (not recorded which). This receptor was obtained from a middle-aged woman with acute COVID-19.

The CDR3 region: CASSLSGGAIYGYTF. Read as DNA, the sequence is TGTGCCAGCAGCTTGTCAGGGGGCGCGATATATGGCTACACCTTC. The chain is encoded by TRBV7-9 joined to TRBJ1-2; 8 bases in the middle match TRBD1. Germline trimming amounts to 3 bases on V and 5 bases on J, with 8 as the count of junction bases outside the gene matches. According to the germline V gene (reference sequence), CDR1 reads SEHNR and CDR2 reads FQNEAQ. CDR3 length: 15 amino acids, cysteine to phenylalanine. The DNA shown is the 45-base CDR3, in frame from base 1. The full variable domain, with segments outside the CDR3 supplied by the reference TRBV7-9 and TRBJ1-2 proteins, appears as DTGVSQNPRHKITKRGQNVTFRCDPISEHNRLYWYRQTLGQGPEFLTYFQNEAQLEKSRLLSDRFSAERPKGSFSTLEIQRTEQGDSAMYLCASSLSGGAIYGYTFGSGTRLTVV.